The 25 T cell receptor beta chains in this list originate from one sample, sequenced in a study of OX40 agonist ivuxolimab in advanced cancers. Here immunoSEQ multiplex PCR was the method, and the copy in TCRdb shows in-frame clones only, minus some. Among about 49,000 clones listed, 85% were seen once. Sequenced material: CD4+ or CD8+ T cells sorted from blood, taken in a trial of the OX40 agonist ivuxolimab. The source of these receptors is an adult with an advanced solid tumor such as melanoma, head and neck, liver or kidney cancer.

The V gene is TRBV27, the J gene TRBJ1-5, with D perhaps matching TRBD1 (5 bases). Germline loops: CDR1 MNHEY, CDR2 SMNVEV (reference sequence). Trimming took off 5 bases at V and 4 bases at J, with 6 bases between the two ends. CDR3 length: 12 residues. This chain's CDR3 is CASSAGNQPQHF. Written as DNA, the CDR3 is TGTGCCAGCAGTGCAGGGAATCAGCCCCAGCATTTT.

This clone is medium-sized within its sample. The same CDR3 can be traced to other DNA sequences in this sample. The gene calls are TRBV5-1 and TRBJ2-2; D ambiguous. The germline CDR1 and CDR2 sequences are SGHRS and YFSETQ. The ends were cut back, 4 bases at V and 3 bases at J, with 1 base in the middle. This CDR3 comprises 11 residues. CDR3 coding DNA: TGCGCCAGCAGCGACACCGGGGAGCTGTTTTTT. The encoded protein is CASSDTGELFF.

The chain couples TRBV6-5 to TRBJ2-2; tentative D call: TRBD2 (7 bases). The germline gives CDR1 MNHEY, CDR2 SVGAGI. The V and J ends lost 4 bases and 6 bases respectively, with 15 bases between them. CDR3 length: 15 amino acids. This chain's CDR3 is CASSSLGGRAGELFF. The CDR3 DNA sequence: TGTGCCAGCAGTTCCTTGGGGGGGCGCGCCGGGGAGCTGTTTTTT.

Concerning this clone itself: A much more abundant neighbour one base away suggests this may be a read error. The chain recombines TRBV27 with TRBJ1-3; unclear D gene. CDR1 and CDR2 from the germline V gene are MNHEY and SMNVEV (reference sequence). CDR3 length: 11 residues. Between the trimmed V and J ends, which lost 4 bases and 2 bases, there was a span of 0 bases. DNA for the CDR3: TGTGCCAGCAGTTCTGGAAACACCATATATTTT. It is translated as CASSSGNTIYF.

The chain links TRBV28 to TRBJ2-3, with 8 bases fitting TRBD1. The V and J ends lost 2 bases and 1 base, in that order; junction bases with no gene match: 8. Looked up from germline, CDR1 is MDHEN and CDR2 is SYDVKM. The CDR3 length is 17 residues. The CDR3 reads CASSLPETGVGTDTQYF. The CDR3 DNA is TGTGCCAGCAGTTTACCGGAGACAGGGGTGGGCACAGATACGCAGTATTTT.

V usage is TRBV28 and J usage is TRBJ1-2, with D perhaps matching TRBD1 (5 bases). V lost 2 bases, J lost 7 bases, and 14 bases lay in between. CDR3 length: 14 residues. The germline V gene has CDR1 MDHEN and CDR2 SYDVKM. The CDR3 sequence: CASSLGLGGGGYTF. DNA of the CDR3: TGTGCCAGCAGTTTAGGTTTGGGGGGAGGTGGCTACACCTTC.

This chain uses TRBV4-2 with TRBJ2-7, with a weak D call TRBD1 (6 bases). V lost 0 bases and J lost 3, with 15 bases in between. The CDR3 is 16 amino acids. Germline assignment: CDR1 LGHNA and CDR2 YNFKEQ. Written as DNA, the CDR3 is TGTGCCAGCAGCCAAGAGGGCTCCGGACAGAGCTACGAGCAGTACTTC. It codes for CASSQEGSGQSYEQYF.

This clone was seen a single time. The CDR3 DNA follows: TGCGCCAGCAGCTTTGGCAGGGGCACCGGGGAGCTGTTTTTT. Translated: CASSFGRGTGELFF. The chain is built from TRBV4-1 and TRBJ2-2; D possibly corresponds to TRBD1 (6 bases). The ends were cut back, 5 bases at V and 4 bases at J, with 11 bases in the middle. The CDR3 is made up of 14 amino acids. Germline V gene sequence: CDR1 MGHRA, CDR2 YSYEKL.

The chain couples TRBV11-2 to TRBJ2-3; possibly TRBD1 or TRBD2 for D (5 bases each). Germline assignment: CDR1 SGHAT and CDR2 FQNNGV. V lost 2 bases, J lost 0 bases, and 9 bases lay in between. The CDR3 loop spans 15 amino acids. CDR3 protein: CASSLIWGSTDTQYF. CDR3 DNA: TGTGCCAGCAGCTTAATTTGGGGGAGCACAGATACGCAGTATTTT. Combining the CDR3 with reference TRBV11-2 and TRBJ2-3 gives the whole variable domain EAGVAQSPRYKIIEKRQSVAFWCNPISGHATLYWYQQILGQGPKLLIQFQNNGVVDDSQLPKDRFSAERLKGVDSTLKIQPAKLEDSAVYLCASSLIWGSTDTQYFGPGTRLTVL.

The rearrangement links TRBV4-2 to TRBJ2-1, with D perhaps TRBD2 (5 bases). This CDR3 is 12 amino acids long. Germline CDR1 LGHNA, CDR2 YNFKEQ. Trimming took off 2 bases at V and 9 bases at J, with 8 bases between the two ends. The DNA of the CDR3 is TGTGCCAGCAGCCAACGGGATGGTGAGCAGTTCTTC. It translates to CASSQRDGEQFF.

Here the CDR3 reads CASTLTGDLNTEAFF. In DNA, the CDR3 is TGTGCCAGCACCCTGACAGGGGACTTGAACACTGAAGCTTTCTTT. The rearrangement uses TRBV6-5 and TRBJ1-1; 8 bases line up with TRBD1. There are 15 residues in the CDR3. The ends lost 7 bases at V and 0 bases at J; junction bases unmatched: 7. Germline V lookup: CDR1 MNHEY, CDR2 SVGAGI.

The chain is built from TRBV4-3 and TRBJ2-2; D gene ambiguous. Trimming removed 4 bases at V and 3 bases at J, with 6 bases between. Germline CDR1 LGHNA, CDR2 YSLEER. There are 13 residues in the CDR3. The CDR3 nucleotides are TGCGCCAGCAGCCCGAGTTACACCGGGGAGCTGTTTTTT. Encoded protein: CASSPSYTGELFF.

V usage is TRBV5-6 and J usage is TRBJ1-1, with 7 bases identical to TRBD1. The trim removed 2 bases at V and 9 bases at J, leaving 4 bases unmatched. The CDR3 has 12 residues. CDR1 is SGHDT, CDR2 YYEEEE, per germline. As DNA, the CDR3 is TGTGCCAGCAGCTTCTCACAGGGGCAAGCTTTCTTT. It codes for CASSFSQGQAFF.

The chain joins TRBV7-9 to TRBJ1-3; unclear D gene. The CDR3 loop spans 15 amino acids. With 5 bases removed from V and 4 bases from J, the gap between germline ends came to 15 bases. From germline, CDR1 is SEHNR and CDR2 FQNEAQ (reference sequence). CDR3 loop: CASSPPGSPGNTIYF. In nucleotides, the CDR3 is TGTGCCAGCAGCCCACCCGGGAGCCCAGGAAACACCATATATTTT.

The chain's CDR3 is CASSVFGSGGAYNEQFF. The CDR3 DNA is TGTGCCAGCAGCGTCTTCGGTAGCGGGGGGGCCTACAATGAGCAGTTCTTC. The chain joins TRBV9 to TRBJ2-1; 11 bases are shared with TRBD2. J gave up 2 bases and V 2 bases, and 6 bases lay outside the gene matches. Germline loops: CDR1 SGDLS, CDR2 YYNGEE. The CDR3 loop spans 17 amino acids.

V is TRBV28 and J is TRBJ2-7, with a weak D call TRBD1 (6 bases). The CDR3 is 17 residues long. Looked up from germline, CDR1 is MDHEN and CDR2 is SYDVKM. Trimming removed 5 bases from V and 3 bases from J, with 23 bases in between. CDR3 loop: CASSPIGVGGEGYEQYV. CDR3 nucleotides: TGTGCCAGCAGTCCGATCGGGGTAGGGGGAGAAGGCTACGAGCAGTACGTC.

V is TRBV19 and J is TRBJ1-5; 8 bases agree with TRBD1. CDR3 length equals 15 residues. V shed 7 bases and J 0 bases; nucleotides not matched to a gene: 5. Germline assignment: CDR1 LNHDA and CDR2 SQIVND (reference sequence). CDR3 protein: CASTGTGYSNQPQHF. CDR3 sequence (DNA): TGTGCCAGTACCGGGACAGGCTATAGCAATCAGCCCCAGCATTTT. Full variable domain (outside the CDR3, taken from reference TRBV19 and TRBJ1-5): DGGITQSPKYLFRKEGQNVTLSCEQNLNHDAMYWYRQDPGQGLRLIYYSQIVNDFQKGDIAEGYSVSREKKESFPLTVTSAQKNPTAFYLCASTGTGYSNQPQHFGDGTRLSIL.

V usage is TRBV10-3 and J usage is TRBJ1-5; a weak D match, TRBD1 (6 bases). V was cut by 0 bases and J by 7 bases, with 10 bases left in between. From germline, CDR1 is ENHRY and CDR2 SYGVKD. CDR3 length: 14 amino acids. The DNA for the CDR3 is TGTGCCATCAGTGAGTCTAGGGGGTCACAGCCCCAGCATTTT. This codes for CAISESRGSQPQHF.

The CDR3 reads CASSAGVRTEAFF. The DNA of the CDR3 is TGTGCCAGTAGTGCAGGGGTTCGCACTGAAGCTTTCTTT. The chain links TRBV19 to TRBJ1-1; tentatively, D is TRBD1 (6 bases). The CDR3 has 13 residues. Per germline, CDR1 LNHDA and CDR2 SQIVND (reference sequence). V lost 5 bases and J lost 4, with 11 bases in between. Full variable domain (missing parts from reference TRBV19 and TRBJ1-1): DGGITQSPKYLFRKEGQNVTLSCEQNLNHDAMYWYRQDPGQGLRLIYYSQIVNDFQKGDIAEGYSVSREKKESFPLTVTSAQKNPTAFYLCASSAGVRTEAFFGQGTRLTVV.

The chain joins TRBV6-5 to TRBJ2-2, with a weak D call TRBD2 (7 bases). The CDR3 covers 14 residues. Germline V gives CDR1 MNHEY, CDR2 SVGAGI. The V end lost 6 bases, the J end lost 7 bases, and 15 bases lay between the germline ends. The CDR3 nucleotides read TGTGCCAGCAGCCGGGGGGCCCTCGGCGGGGAGCTGTTTTTT. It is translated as CASSRGALGGELFF.

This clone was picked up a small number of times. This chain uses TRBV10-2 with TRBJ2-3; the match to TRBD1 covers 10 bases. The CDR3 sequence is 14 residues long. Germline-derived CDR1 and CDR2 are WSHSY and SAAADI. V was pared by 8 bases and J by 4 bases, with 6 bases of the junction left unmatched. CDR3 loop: CASGWDRGPDTQYF. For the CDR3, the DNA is TGCGCCAGCGGGTGGGACAGGGGACCAGATACGCAGTATTTT.

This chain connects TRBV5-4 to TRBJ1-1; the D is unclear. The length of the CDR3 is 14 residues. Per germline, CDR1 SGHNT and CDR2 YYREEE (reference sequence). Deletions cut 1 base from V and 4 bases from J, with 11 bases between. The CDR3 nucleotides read TGTGCCAGCAGCTTGCTGGGAGGCGGCACTGAAGCTTTCTTT. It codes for CASSLLGGGTEAFF.

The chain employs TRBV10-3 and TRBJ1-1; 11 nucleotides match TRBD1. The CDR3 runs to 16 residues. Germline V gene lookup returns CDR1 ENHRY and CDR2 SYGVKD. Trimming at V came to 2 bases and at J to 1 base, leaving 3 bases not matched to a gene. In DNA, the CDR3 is TGTGCCATCAGTGAGAAAGGGACAGGGGGGAACACTGAAGCTTTCTTT. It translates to CAISEKGTGGNTEAFF.

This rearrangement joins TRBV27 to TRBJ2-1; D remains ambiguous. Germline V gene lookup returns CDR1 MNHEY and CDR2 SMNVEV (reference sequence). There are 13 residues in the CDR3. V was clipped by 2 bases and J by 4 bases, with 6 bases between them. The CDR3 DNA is TGTGCCAGCAGTTTAGATCCTTACAATGAGCAGTTCTTC. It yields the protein CASSLDPYNEQFF.

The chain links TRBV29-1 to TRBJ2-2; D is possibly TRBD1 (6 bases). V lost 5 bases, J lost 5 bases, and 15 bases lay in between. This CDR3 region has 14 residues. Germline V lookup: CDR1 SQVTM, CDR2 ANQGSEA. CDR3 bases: TGCAGCGTTACCGGAGGACAGTTAACCGGGGAGCTGTTTTTT. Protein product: CSVTGGQLTGELFF.